This T cell receptor beta chain was recorded in a study of blood T cell repertoires in COVID-19 (dated by TCRdb to the early 2020s). Some background on the complete study: Collaborator samples came from the United States, Italy and Spain and covered acute and convalescent phases of COVID-19. The repertoires were made available in a free public database intended to serve as a resource for research on the immune response to SARS-CoV-2. The prospective study material was composed of cDNA or gDNA derived from T cells, B-cell-depleted T cells, or PBMCs. The sample metadata nearly always contained a de-identified subject ID, COVID-19 status, age in years and sex. The dataset comprised deeply sampled blood TCRbeta repertoires from subjects exposed to, actively infected with, or recovered from COVID-19. Samples were obtained from the ongoing ImmuneRACE study (first 160 participants) and from 1,254 subjects provided by 6 global collaborators. Where available, HLA class I and class II types were obtained from metadata supplied by the sample provider rather than from assay-based typing. Findings and caveats that apply to the study as a whole: Clinical and demographic metadata were provided uncurated, with the amount varying by source and participant.

V is clipped by 3 bases and J by 8 bases, and the sequence between their germline boundaries is 22 bases long. CDR1 and CDR2 are drawn from the germline V gene: SGHDT, YYEEEE. The CDR3 covers 16 residues, taking in both the cysteine and the phenylalanine. Left in the record is the CDR3 DNA by itself, 48 bases read in frame from the first base. TCRbeta CDR3 regions were amplified from genomic DNA using the immunoSEQ Assay, a bias-controlled multiplex PCR. The authors' pipeline ran thus. Nucleated cell counts per sample were estimated from amplification of reference gene primers within the assay. To quantify the absolute abundance of each unique TCRbeta CDR3 rearrangement, sequence reads were collapsed and filtered. For each sample, productive Simpson clonality was calculated as the square root of Simpson's diversity index across productive rearrangements. Not all clones reach the TCRdb copy of this immuneACCESS table, which keeps in-frame sequences only. Checked studies attribute under half of the gap to unresolved V genes and leave the rest unexplained. V and J calls and clone size are those listed in that table; D and trimming were worked out from the DNA. The sample includes about 87,000 clones, with around 87% observed a single time. The top ten hold around 7% of the sample.

Each collaborating institution followed its own protocols to collect whole blood in K2EDTA tubes. For TCRbeta analysis, collaborator samples were shipped as frozen whole blood, as isolated PBMCs, or as DNA extracted from either sample type. Points on this clone: Its antigen remains unidentified. No much larger clone is present one base from it, and per-base qualities are unavailable.

The receptor was isolated from a human donor with acute or convalescent COVID-19. The donor label of this sample is uncertain. The sequence links TRBV5-6 to TRBJ2-3; the D region possibly corresponds to TRBD2 (5 bases align). The material sequenced was peripheral blood. In nucleotide form, the sequence is TGTGCCAGCAGCTCCCCGGGATCCCTCTTCACGGGTACGCAGTATTTT. Its translation is CASSSPGSLFTGTQYF.